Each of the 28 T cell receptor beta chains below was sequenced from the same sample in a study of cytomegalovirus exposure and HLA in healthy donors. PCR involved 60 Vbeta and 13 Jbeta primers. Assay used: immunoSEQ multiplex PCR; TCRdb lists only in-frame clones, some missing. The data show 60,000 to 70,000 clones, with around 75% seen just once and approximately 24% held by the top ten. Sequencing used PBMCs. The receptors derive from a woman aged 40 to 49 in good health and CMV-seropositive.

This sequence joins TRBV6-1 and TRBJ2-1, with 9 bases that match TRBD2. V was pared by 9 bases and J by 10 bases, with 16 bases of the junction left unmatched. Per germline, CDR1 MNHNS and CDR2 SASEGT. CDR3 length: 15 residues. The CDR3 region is CASHSGRGGPREQFF. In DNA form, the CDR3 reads TGTGCCAGTCACTCGGGGCGGGGGGGCCCACGGGAGCAGTTCTTC.

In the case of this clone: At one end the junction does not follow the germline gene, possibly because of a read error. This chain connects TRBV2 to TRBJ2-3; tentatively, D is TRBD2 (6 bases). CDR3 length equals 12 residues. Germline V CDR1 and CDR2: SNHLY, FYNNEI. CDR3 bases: TGTGCCAGCAGTGAAGGGAGGGCTAGATTGGGTTTT. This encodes CASSEGRARLGF.

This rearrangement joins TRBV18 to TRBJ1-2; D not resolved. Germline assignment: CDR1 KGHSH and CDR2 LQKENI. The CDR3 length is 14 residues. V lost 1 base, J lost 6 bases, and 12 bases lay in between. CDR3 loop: CASSPQRDLHGYTF. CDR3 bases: TGTGCCAGCTCACCACAGAGGGATTTACATGGCTACACCTTC.

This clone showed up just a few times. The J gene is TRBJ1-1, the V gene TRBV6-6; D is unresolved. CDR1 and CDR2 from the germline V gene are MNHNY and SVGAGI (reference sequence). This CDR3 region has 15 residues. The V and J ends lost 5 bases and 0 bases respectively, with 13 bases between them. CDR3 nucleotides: TGTGCCAGCAGTCCCTTGGAGGCCCTGAACACTGAAGCTTTCTTT. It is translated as CASSPLEALNTEAFF.

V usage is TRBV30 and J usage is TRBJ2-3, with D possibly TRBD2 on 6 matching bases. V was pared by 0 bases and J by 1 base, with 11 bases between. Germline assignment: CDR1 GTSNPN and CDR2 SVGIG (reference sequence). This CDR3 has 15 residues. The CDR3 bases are TGTGCCTGGAGTGTACTTAGCGGCGGCACAGATACGCAGTATTTT. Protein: CAWSVLSGGTDTQYF.

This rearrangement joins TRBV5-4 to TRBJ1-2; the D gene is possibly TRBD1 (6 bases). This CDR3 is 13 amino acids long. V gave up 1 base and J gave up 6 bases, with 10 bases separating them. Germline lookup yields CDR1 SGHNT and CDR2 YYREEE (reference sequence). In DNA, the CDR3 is TGTGCCAGCAGCTTGAGACAGGTGGATGGCTACACCTTC. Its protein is CASSLRQVDGYTF.

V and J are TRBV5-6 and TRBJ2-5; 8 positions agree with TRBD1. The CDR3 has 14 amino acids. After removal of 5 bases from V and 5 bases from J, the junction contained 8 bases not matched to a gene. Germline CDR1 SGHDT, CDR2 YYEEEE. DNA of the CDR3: TGTGCCAGCAGTCCGGACAGGGTCGGGGAGACCCAGTACTTC. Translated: CASSPDRVGETQYF. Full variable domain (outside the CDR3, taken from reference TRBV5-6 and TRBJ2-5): DAGVTQSPTHLIKTRGQQVTLRCSPKSGHDTVSWYQQALGQGPQFIFQYYEEEERQRGNFPDRFSGHQFPNYSSELNVNALLLGDSALYLCASSPDRVGETQYFGPGTRLLVL.

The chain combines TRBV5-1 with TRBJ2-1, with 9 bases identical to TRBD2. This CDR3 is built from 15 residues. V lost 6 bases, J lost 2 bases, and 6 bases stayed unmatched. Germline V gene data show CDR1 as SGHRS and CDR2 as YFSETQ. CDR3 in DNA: TGCGCCAGCACCTCGGGACTAGCCGCCTACAATGAGCAGTTCTTC. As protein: CASTSGLAAYNEQFF.

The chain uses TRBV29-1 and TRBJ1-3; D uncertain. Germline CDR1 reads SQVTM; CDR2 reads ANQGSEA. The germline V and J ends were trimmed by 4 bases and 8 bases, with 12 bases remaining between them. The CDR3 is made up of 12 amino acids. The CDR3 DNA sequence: TGCAGCGTTGCCAAAAGTAGTGACACCATATATTTT. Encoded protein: CSVAKSSDTIYF.

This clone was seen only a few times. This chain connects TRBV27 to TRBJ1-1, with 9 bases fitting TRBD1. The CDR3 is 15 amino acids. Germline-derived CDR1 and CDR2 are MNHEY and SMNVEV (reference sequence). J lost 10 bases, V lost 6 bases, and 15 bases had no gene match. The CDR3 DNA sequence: TGTGCCAGCAGCAATCCCCCGGGACAGGGTTTAGTAGCTTTCTTT. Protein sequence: CASSNPPGQGLVAFF.

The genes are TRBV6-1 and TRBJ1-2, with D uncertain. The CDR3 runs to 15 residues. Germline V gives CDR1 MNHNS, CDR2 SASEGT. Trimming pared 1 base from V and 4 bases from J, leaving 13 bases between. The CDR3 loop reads CASSEGWAPRYGYTF. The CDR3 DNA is TGTGCCAGCAGTGAAGGCTGGGCACCCCGCTATGGCTACACCTTC.

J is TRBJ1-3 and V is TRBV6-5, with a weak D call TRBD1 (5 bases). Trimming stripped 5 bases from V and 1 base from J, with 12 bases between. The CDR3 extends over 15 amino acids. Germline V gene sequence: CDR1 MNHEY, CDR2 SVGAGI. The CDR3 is CASSQAGSSGNTIYF. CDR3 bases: TGTGCCAGCAGTCAGGCAGGGTCGTCTGGAAACACCATATATTTT.

Here the CDR3 reads CSVEDPGSYTF. CDR3 DNA: TGCAGCGTTGAAGATCCGGGTTCTTACACCTTC. The chain recombines TRBV29-1 with TRBJ1-2; D gene uncertain. The germline gives CDR1 SQVTM, CDR2 ANQGSEA. CDR3 length equals 11 residues. The V end lost 0 bases, the J end lost 11 bases, and 10 bases lay between the germline ends.

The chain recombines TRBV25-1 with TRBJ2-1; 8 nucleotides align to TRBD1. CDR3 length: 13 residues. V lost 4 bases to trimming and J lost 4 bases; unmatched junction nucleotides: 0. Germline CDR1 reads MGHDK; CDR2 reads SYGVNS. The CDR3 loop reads CASSGTGYNEQFF. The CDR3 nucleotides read TGTGCCAGCAGTGGGACAGGGTACAATGAGCAGTTCTTC.

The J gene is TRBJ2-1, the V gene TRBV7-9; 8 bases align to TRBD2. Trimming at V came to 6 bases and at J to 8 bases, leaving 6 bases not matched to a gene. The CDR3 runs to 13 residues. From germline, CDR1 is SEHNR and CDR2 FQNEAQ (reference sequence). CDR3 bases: TGTGCCAGCAGATCCCGGGGGGGCGATGAGCAGTTCTTC. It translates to CASRSRGGDEQFF.

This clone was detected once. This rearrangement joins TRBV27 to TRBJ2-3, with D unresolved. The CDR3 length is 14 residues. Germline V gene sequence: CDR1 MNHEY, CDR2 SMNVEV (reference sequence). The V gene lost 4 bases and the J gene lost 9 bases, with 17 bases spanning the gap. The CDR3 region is CASSSPPVAKTQYF. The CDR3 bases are TGTGCCAGCAGTTCGCCCCCGGTTGCCAAAACGCAGTATTTT.

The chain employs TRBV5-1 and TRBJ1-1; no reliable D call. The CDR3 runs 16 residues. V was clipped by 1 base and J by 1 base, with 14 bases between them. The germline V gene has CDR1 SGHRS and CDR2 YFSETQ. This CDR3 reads CASSLQQQTPNTEAFF. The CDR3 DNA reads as TGCGCCAGCAGCTTGCAACAGCAAACCCCGAACACTGAAGCTTTCTTT. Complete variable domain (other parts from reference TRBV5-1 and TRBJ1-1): KAGVTQTPRYLIKTRGQQVTLSCSPISGHRSVSWYQQTPGQGLQFLFEYFSETQRNKGNFPGRFSGRQFSNSRSEMNVSTLELGDSALYLCASSLQQQTPNTEAFFGQGTRLTVV.

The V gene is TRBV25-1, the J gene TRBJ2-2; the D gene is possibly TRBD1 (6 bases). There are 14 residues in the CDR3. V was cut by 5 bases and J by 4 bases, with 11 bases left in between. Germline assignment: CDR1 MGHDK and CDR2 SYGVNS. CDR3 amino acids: CASSRTGPTGELFF. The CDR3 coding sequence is TGTGCCAGCAGTCGAACAGGGCCCACCGGGGAGCTGTTTTTT.

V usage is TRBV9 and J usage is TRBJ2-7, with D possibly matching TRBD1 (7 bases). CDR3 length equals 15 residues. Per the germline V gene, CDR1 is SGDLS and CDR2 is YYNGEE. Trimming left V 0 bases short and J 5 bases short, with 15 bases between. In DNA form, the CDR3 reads TGTGCCAGCAGCGTAGCAACAGGGGAGGTCCACGAGCAGTACTTC. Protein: CASSVATGEVHEQYF.

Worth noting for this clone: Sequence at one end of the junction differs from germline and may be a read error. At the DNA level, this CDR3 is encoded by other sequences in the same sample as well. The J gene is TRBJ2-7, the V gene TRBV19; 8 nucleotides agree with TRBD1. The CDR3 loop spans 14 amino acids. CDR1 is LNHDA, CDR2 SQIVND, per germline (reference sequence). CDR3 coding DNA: TGTGCCAGTAGCCAGGGACAGGCCATCTACGAGCAGTACTTT. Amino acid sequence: CASSQGQAIYEQYF. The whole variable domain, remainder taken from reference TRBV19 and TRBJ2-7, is DGGITQSPKYLFRKEGQNVTLSCEQNLNHDAMYWYRQDPGQGLRLIYYSQIVNDFQKGDIAEGYSVSREKKESFPLTVTSAQKNPTAFYLCASSQGQAIYEQYFGPGTRLTVT.

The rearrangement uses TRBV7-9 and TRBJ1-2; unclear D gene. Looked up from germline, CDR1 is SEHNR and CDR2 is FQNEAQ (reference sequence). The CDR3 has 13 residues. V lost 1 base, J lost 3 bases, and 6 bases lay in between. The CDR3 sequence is CASSLGRDYGYTF. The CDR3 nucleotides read TGTGCCAGCAGCTTAGGACGGGACTATGGCTACACCTTC.

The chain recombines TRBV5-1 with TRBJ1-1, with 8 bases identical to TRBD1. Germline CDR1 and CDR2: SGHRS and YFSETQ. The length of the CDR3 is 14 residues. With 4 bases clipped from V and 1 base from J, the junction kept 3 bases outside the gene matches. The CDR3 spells CASSRGTGNTEAFF. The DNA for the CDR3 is TGCGCCAGCAGCCGCGGGACAGGGAACACTGAAGCTTTCTTT. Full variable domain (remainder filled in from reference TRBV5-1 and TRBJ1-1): KAGVTQTPRYLIKTRGQQVTLSCSPISGHRSVSWYQQTPGQGLQFLFEYFSETQRNKGNFPGRFSGRQFSNSRSEMNVSTLELGDSALYLCASSRGTGNTEAFFGQGTRLTVV.

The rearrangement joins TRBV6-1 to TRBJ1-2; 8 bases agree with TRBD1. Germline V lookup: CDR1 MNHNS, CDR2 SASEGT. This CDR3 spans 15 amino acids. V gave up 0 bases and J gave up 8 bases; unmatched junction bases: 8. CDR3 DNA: TGTGCCAGCAGTGAAGCTAGCAGGGGGCTGAGGGGCTACACCTTC. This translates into CASSEASRGLRGYTF.

The CDR3 sequence: CASRSDSSYEQYF. The CDR3 bases are TGTGCCAGCAGATCCGACAGCTCCTACGAGCAGTACTTC. V and J are TRBV7-9 and TRBJ2-7; perhaps TRBD1 as D (5 bases). There are 13 residues in the CDR3. V lost 6 bases and J lost 0, with 9 bases in between. The germline CDR1 and CDR2 sequences are SEHNR and FQNEAQ (reference sequence).

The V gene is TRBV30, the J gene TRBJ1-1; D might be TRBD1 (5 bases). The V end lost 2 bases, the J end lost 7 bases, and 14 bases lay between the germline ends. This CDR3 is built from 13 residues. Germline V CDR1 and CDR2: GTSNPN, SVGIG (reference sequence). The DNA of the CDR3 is TGTGCCTGGAGTAAAAACCGACAGAGTGAAGCTTTCTTT. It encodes CAWSKNRQSEAFF.

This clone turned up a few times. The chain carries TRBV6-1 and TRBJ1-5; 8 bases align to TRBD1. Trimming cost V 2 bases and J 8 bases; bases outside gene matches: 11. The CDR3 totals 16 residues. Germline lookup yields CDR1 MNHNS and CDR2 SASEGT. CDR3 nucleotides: TGTGCCAGCAGTGAACAGGTTCCAGGGGGCAGGGAGCCCCAGCATTTT. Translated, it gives CASSEQVPGGREPQHF.

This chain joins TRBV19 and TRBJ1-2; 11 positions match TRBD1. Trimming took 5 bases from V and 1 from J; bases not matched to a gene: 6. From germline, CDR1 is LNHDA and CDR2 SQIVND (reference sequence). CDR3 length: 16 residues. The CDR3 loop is CASSVGTGGFNYGYTF. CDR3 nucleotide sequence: TGTGCCAGTAGTGTCGGGACAGGGGGATTTAACTATGGCTACACCTTC. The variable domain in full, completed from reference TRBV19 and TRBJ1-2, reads DGGITQSPKYLFRKEGQNVTLSCEQNLNHDAMYWYRQDPGQGLRLIYYSQIVNDFQKGDIAEGYSVSREKKESFPLTVTSAQKNPTAFYLCASSVGTGGFNYGYTFGSGTRLTVV.

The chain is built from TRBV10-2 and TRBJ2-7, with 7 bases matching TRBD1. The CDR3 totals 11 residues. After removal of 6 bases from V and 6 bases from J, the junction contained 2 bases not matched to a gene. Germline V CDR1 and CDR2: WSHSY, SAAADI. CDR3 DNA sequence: TGCGCCAGCAGACAGGGGATCGAGCAGTACTTC. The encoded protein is CASRQGIEQYF.